This paragraph reports one T cell receptor beta chain. The entry originates in a study of shared clonotypes between healthy human individuals. Study in general: The study used three CD4 naive, three CD4 memory, two CD8 naive and one CD8 memory plate per donor.

Trimming removed 7 bases at V and 4 bases at J, with 22 bases between. Germline CDR1 SQVTM, CDR2 ANQGSEA. This CDR3 is 15 amino acids long. The assay was immunoSEQ multiplex PCR, and TCRdb's table has in-frame clones only and misses some. The data show approximately 2.5 million clones, approximately 94% seen once. This receptor was obtained from a man between 18 and 35 years old in good health. Sequencing was carried out using naive CD4+ T cells sorted from blood. As to subset: CD45RA+ positively selected. This rearrangement joins TRBV29-1 to TRBJ1-2; unclear D gene. CDR3 sequence (DNA): TGCAGCGCTACAAGTGGCAGGATCGATGTCTATGGCTACACCTTC. This gives the protein CSATSGRIDVYGYTF.